What follows are 13 T cell receptor beta chains derived from one specimen sequenced in a study of T cell repertoires in cytomegalovirus infection. TCRdb re-called the reads with MiXCR, one entry per CDR3 protein. Found here are some 230,000 distinct CDR3 sequences, over 20% of them singletons; the top ten hold around a sixth. Sequencing was carried out using CD8+ T cells from PBMCs. These receptors originate from a human donor in good health (CMV status not recorded). Some clones in this sample may be carry-over from other donors' samples.

This clonotype came up many times. The chain couples TRBV11-2 to TRBJ1-3; D unclear. The CDR3 runs to 15 residues. Trimming removed 3 bases from V and 0 bases from J, with 9 bases in between. Germline V gene sequence: CDR1 SGHAT, CDR2 FQNNGV. The CDR3 loop reads CASSLDSSSGNTIYF. For the CDR3, the DNA is TGTGCCAGCAGCTTGGATTCGAGCTCTGGAAACACCATATATTTT.

The chain combines TRBV19 with TRBJ2-2, with D maybe TRBD1 (6 bases). Trimming pared 5 bases from V and 2 bases from J, leaving 12 bases between. The CDR3 runs 15 residues. The germline V gene has CDR1 LNHDA and CDR2 SQIVND (reference sequence). The CDR3: CASSSWGPNTGELFF. In DNA form, the CDR3 reads TGTGCCAGTAGTTCGTGGGGGCCAAACACCGGGGAGCTGTTTTTT.

V gene TRBV7-4 combines with J gene TRBJ2-1; a weak D match, TRBD1 (5 bases). The CDR3 covers 14 residues. The ends were cut back, 5 bases at V and 6 bases at J, with 14 bases in the middle. CDR1 is SGHVT, CDR2 SQSDAQ, per germline. The CDR3 DNA follows: TGTGCCAGCAGCAAAATGACAGATTCCAATGAGCAGTTCTTC. Translated: CASSKMTDSNEQFF.

This clonotype has a count of ten or more. The chain joins TRBV7-9 to TRBJ2-7; D is undetermined. The CDR3 has 13 amino acids. Germline CDR1 is SEHNR and CDR2 is FQNEAQ (reference sequence). Trimming removed 6 bases at V and 0 bases at J, with 9 bases between. In nucleotides, the CDR3 is TGTGCCAGCAGGTCGGGCGCCTCCTACGAGCAGTACTTC. This gives the protein CASRSGASYEQYF.

This clonotype was seen more than once but under ten times. The chain employs TRBV12-3 or TRBV12-4 and TRBJ2-5; the match to TRBD2 covers 13 bases. The CDR3 has 15 amino acids. V lost 9 bases, J lost 5 bases, and 9 bases stayed unmatched. The CDR3 is CASSRTSGGGETQYF. CDR3 coding DNA: TGTGCCAGTAGCCGGACTAGCGGGGGTGGGGAGACCCAGTACTTC.

The sample holds many counts of this clonotype. The chain links TRBV10-3 to TRBJ1-5, with a tentative D call TRBD1 (6 bases). Germline assignment: CDR1 ENHRY and CDR2 SYGVKD. The V end was cut by 0 bases, the J end by 4 bases, with 7 bases between. The CDR3 contains 14 residues. The CDR3 reads CAISESGQNQPQHF. The CDR3 DNA sequence: TGTGCCATCAGTGAGTCCGGACAGAATCAGCCCCAGCATTTT.

This clonotype was picked up many times. CDR3 in amino acids: CASSLGAPQSEQFF. In DNA form, the CDR3 reads TGTGCCAGCAGCTTGGGGGCCCCACAATCTGAGCAGTTCTTC. This chain connects TRBV7-9 to TRBJ2-1; possible D gene TRBD1, 6 bases. The V gene lost 3 bases and the J gene lost 9 bases, with 15 bases spanning the gap. The germline gives CDR1 SEHNR, CDR2 FQNEAQ (reference sequence). The CDR3 is made up of 14 amino acids.

This clonotype was observed many times. This chain uses TRBV11-2 with TRBJ2-2; 8 nucleotides agree with TRBD2. Germline V gene lookup returns CDR1 SGHAT and CDR2 FQNNGV. The CDR3 contains 15 residues. V gave up 6 bases and J gave up 4 bases; unmatched junction bases: 7. CDR3 sequence: CASSPGRVGTGELFF. Written as DNA, the CDR3 is TGTGCCAGCAGTCCCGGGAGGGTCGGCACCGGGGAGCTGTTTTTT.

The chain links TRBV4-1 to TRBJ2-1, with TRBD2 identical over 14 bases. V lost 3 bases, J lost 11 bases, and 9 bases stayed unmatched. This CDR3 spans 16 amino acids. The germline CDR1 and CDR2 sequences are MGHRA and YSYEKL. CDR3: CASSQISGLAGAQQFF. Here the CDR3 DNA reads TGCGCCAGCAGCCAGATTTCGGGACTAGCGGGGGCGCAGCAGTTCTTC.

At least ten counts were recorded for this clonotype. The chain combines TRBV7-2 with TRBJ1-2; 7 positions match TRBD1. The ends lost 5 bases at V and 0 bases at J; junction bases unmatched: 6. Germline CDR1 and CDR2: SGHTA and FQGNSA. This CDR3 comprises 15 residues. DNA for the CDR3: TGTGCCAGCAGCGGCAGGGGGGAGACTAACTATGGCTACACCTTC. Its protein is CASSGRGETNYGYTF.

This clonotype came up many times. The V gene is TRBV7-2, the J gene TRBJ2-5; D is unclear. Germline V gives CDR1 SGHTA, CDR2 FQGNSA. Trimming removed 7 bases at V and 2 bases at J, with 11 bases between. CDR3 length: 13 residues. CDR3 in DNA: TGTGCCAGCACCTCTGTGGGGCAAGAGACCCAGTACTTC. This codes for CASTSVGQETQYF. The variable domain in full, completed from reference TRBV7-2 and TRBJ2-5, reads GAGVSQSPSNKVTEKGKDVELRCDPISGHTALYWYRQSLGQGLEFLIYFQGNSAPDKSGLPSDRFSAERTGGSVSTLTIQRTQQEDSAVYLCASTSVGQETQYFGPGTRLLVL.

The rearrangement links TRBV19 to TRBJ2-1, with 8 bases matching TRBD2. CDR1 is LNHDA, CDR2 SQIVND, per germline (reference sequence). The CDR3 has 14 residues. J gave up 9 bases and V 5 bases, and 9 bases lay outside the gene matches. The CDR3 DNA reads TGTGCCAGTAGTCTCGGGGGGGGGCCATCTGAGCAGTTCTTC. Translating it yields CASSLGGGPSEQFF.

The rearrangement uses TRBV6-5 and TRBJ1-2; D unclear. The CDR3 runs to 15 residues. The ends were cut back, 0 bases at V and 6 bases at J, with 14 bases in the middle. Germline CDR1 reads MNHEY; CDR2 reads SVGAGI. The DNA of the CDR3 is TGTGCCAGCAGTTACTCGCAGCCTACAACTAATGGCTACACCTTC. As protein: CASSYSQPTTNGYTF.